This T cell receptor (beta chain) was identified in a study of T-cell reconstitution after alpha-beta-depleted transplantation in children. General study points: At the one-year point after transplant, T-cell counts and TCRbeta diversity were found to come mostly from T cells that had been newly produced. Reportedly, alpha-beta T cells present about two months post-transplant originated from several hundred expanded clones of graft origin. It was surviving recipient T cells and thymic progenitors that gave some patients high TCRbeta diversity at day 60.

The library targeted TCRbeta and was prepared with unique molecular identifiers. One entry per CDR3 protein, called by TCRdb with MiXCR from the PCR reads. The table has around 94,000 distinct CDR3 sequences, under 7% seen once. Details on this clonotype: The antigen is unknown.

Germline-derived CDR1 and CDR2 are SGHTA and FQGNSA. Trimming removed 3 bases at V and 0 bases at J, with 8 bases between. The CDR3 is 14 amino acids. The chain employs TRBV7-2 and TRBJ1-1; D gene unclear. The source of this sequence is a female patient between 2 and 15 years old who had a stem cell transplant for Fanconi anemia, so the T cells may come from the graft donor. The source was PBMCs, mostly from graft donor cells, collected 60 days after TCRalphabeta/CD19-depleted stem cell transplant. The CDR3 here is CASSFNPMNTEAFF. The CDR3 DNA reads as TGTGCCAGCAGCTTCAACCCAATGAACACTGAAGCTTTCTTT.